This T cell receptor beta chain was documented in a study of T cell responses to AZD1222 COVID-19 vaccine. Study results and limitations: The study found Spike-specific TCR breadth and depth rose after two AZD1222 doses. The study sampled repertoires only after the peak T cell response. Of spike-specific TCRs, nearly half reportedly target regions left unmutated in variants.

Remarks on this clone: The antigen is not known.

The ends were cut back, 6 bases at V and 0 bases at J, with 14 bases in the middle. The CDR3 covers 15 residues. Germline CDR1 SGHTA, CDR2 FQGNSA. Data came from immunoSEQ multiplex PCR; TCRdb stores just in-frame clones and leaves some out. The table lists 200,000 or so clones, about 90% of them singletons, with 2.5% to 3% in the top ten. The chain carries TRBV7-2 and TRBJ2-5, with D perhaps matching TRBD1 (5 bases). This material consisted of peripheral blood, taken on day 0 of MenACWY control vaccination. The TCR comes from an adult in good health. CDR3 sequence (DNA): TGTGCCAGCAGTGCTAATAAGGGGAACCAAGAGACCCAGTACTTC. It translates to CASSANKGNQETQYF.